The 24 T cell receptor beta chains in this list originate from one sample, sequenced in a study of T cell repertoires and Cas9 in healthy adults. The repertoire was sequenced with immunoSEQ multiplex PCR; TCRdb's copy has only in-frame clones and lacks some. The sample comprises more than 12,000 clones, 75% to 90% of which are singletons, and 2% to 2.5% rests with the top ten. The sequenced material came from Tregs (CD4+, CD25+, CD127-, CD137-, CD154-) from PBMCs; culture status not recorded. These receptors originate from a human donor in good health.

The chain has TRBV2 and TRBJ2-2; TRBD2 agrees at 11 bases. V lost 6 bases to trimming and J lost 5 bases; unmatched junction nucleotides: 5. Germline V gene lookup returns CDR1 SNHLY and CDR2 FYNNEI. CDR3 length: 15 residues. CDR3 sequence: CASRMGLADTGELFF. CDR3 bases: TGTGCCAGCAGGATGGGACTAGCGGATACCGGGGAGCTGTTTTTT.

V and J are TRBV18 and TRBJ2-6; D is unresolved. V was cut by 6 bases and J by 2 bases, with 8 bases left in between. Germline CDR1 reads KGHSH; CDR2 reads LQKENI. The CDR3 spans 14 residues. The chain's CDR3 is CASSFGAGANVLTF. The CDR3 coding sequence is TGTGCCAGCTCCTTTGGGGCTGGGGCCAACGTCCTGACTTTC. Full variable domain (missing parts from reference TRBV18 and TRBJ2-6): NAGVMQNPRHLVRRRGQEARLRCSPMKGHSHVYWYRQLPEEGLKFMVYLQKENIIDESGMPKERFSAEFPKEGPSILRIQQVVRGDSAAYFCASSFGAGANVLTFGAGSRLTVL.

The gene calls are TRBV7-8 and TRBJ2-2; TRBD1 is a possible D gene (5 bases). In germline, CDR1 is SGHVS, CDR2 FQNEAQ. V lost 3 bases to trimming and J lost 1 base, with 6 bases between them. CDR3 size: 14 residues. CDR3 nucleotide sequence: TGTGCCAGCAGCTTTGACAGGAACACCGGGGAGCTGTTTTTT. Translated, it gives CASSFDRNTGELFF.

The chain employs TRBV28 and TRBJ2-3; TRBD2 might be the D (5 bases). The length of the CDR3 is 15 residues. Trimming removed 3 bases at V and 3 bases at J, with 13 bases between. Germline CDR1 and CDR2: MDHEN and SYDVKM. As DNA, the CDR3 is TGTGCCAGCAGTTTCCTGGGCAGGAGGACAGATACGCAGTATTTT. It yields the protein CASSFLGRRTDTQYF.

This sequence joins TRBV19 and TRBJ2-7; 8 nucleotides agree with TRBD1. This CDR3 comprises 17 residues. CDR1 LNHDA and CDR2 SQIVND come from the germline V gene (reference sequence). V was pared by 6 bases and J by 2 bases, with 15 bases of the junction left unmatched. In nucleotides, the CDR3 is TGTGCCAGTAGCCTGGACACCGGGACAGGCGGAACCTACGAGCAGTACTTC. Residues: CASSLDTGTGGTYEQYF.

V and J are TRBV7-6 and TRBJ2-6; 8 bases fit TRBD1. This CDR3 is 17 amino acids long. From germline, CDR1 is SGHVS and CDR2 FNYEAQ. V trimming: 7 bases; J trimming: 0 bases; junction bases outside the gene matches: 8. CDR3 in amino acids: CASTIGQGNSGANVLTF. The CDR3 nucleotides are TGTGCCAGCACCATAGGACAGGGCAACTCTGGGGCCAACGTCCTGACTTTC. The full variable domain, completed using reference TRBV7-6 and TRBJ2-6, is GAGVSQSPRYKVTKRGQDVALRCDPISGHVSLYWYRQALGQGPEFLTYFNYEAQQDKSGLPNDRFSAERPEGSISTLTIQRTEQRDSAMYRCASTIGQGNSGANVLTFGAGSRLTVL.

In this sample, this clone turned up a few times. The chain combines TRBV5-1 with TRBJ2-1; perhaps TRBD1 as D (6 bases). V lost 8 bases, J lost 10 bases, and 19 bases lay in between. CDR3 length equals 13 residues. Per germline, CDR1 SGHRS and CDR2 YFSETQ. The CDR3, as DNA: TGCGCCAGTCGCCTAGGGGGTCCGCGGGAGCAGTTCTTC. Its protein product is CASRLGGPREQFF. The full variable domain, in which reference TRBV5-1 and TRBJ2-1 provide the parts outside the CDR3, is KAGVTQTPRYLIKTRGQQVTLSCSPISGHRSVSWYQQTPGQGLQFLFEYFSETQRNKGNFPGRFSGRQFSNSRSEMNVSTLELGDSALYLCASRLGGPREQFFGPGTRLTVL.

The V call is TRBV6-6, the J call TRBJ1-1; no clear D gene. The germline V and J ends were trimmed by 0 bases and 5 bases, with 10 bases remaining between them. The CDR3 has 14 residues. The germline V gene encodes CDR1 MNHNY and CDR2 SVGAGI (reference sequence). For the CDR3, the DNA is TGTGCCAGCAGTTACTCTCGGGATGGGACTGAAGCTTTCTTT. Translating it yields CASSYSRDGTEAFF.

The chain carries TRBV18 and TRBJ2-2; TRBD2 aligns across 9 bases. J was trimmed by 2 bases and V by 3 bases; bases with no gene match: 1. The CDR3 extends over 15 amino acids. Germline V gives CDR1 KGHSH, CDR2 LQKENI. The DNA for the CDR3 is TGTGCCAGCTCACCGGGACTAGCTAACACCGGGGAGCTGTTTTTT. Residues: CASSPGLANTGELFF.

About this clone: One end of the junction varies from germline; a read error may be responsible. The chain links TRBV5-1 to TRBJ2-2, with TRBD1 identical over 9 bases. This CDR3 has 16 residues. Germline V gene sequence: CDR1 SGHRS, CDR2 YFSETQ. Written as DNA, the CDR3 is TGCGCCAGCAGCTGGGTAGGAGGACAGGGGACCGGGGGGCTGTTTTTT. Its protein is CASSWVGGQGTGGLFF.

This rearrangement joins TRBV2 to TRBJ1-6; unclear D gene. The CDR3 spans 13 residues. Trimming pared 2 bases from V and 7 bases from J, leaving 6 bases between. Per germline, CDR1 SNHLY and CDR2 FYNNEI. CDR3: CASSERENSPLHF. The CDR3 DNA sequence: TGTGCCAGCAGTGAACGGGAAAATTCACCCCTCCACTTT.

The chain links TRBV20-1 to TRBJ2-5, with 8 bases that match TRBD1. Trimming at V came to 7 bases and at J to 4 bases, leaving 2 bases not matched to a gene. The CDR3 sequence is 11 residues long. Germline V gene sequence: CDR1 DFQATT, CDR2 SNEGSKA (reference sequence). The CDR3 here is CSVQGAETQYF. The CDR3 DNA follows: TGCAGTGTTCAGGGGGCAGAGACCCAGTACTTC.

The rearrangement uses TRBV6-1 and TRBJ2-6; no definite D call. The V end was cut by 5 bases, the J end by 7 bases, with 9 bases between. This CDR3 has 13 amino acids. From germline, CDR1 is MNHNS and CDR2 SASEGT. The CDR3 spells CASSTGAANVLTF. The CDR3 DNA reads as TGTGCCAGCAGTACGGGTGCAGCCAACGTCCTGACTTTC.

The chain joins TRBV5-1 to TRBJ2-1; D call uncertain. V was clipped by 1 base and J by 5 bases, with 7 bases between them. The germline V gene encodes CDR1 SGHRS and CDR2 YFSETQ. The CDR3 is 13 amino acids. The CDR3 DNA is TGCGCCAGCAGCTTGAGAGTAAACAATGAGCAGTTCTTC. This gives the protein CASSLRVNNEQFF. Drawing the rest from reference TRBV5-1 and TRBJ2-1, the complete variable domain is KAGVTQTPRYLIKTRGQQVTLSCSPISGHRSVSWYQQTPGQGLQFLFEYFSETQRNKGNFPGRFSGRQFSNSRSEMNVSTLELGDSALYLCASSLRVNNEQFFGPGTRLTVL.

The genes are TRBV4-2 and TRBJ1-4; 10 positions match TRBD1. Trimming took 3 bases from V and 8 from J; bases not matched to a gene: 12. Germline-derived CDR1 and CDR2 are LGHNA and YNFKEQ. The CDR3 has 17 residues. The CDR3 nucleotides are TGTGCCAGCAGCCACGACGCGACGGGACAGGGGAGGGAAAAACTGTTTTTT. Translated, it gives CASSHDATGQGREKLFF.

The CDR3 loop reads CASSAHRDRVSSYNSPLHF. Here the CDR3 DNA reads TGTGCCAGCAGCGCACACCGGGACAGGGTGAGCTCCTATAATTCACCCCTCCACTTT. This sequence joins TRBV11-2 and TRBJ1-6; the match to TRBD1 covers 9 bases. Looked up from germline, CDR1 is SGHAT and CDR2 is FQNNGV. The CDR3 spans 19 residues. The V gene end was trimmed by 5 bases and the J gene end by 0 bases; junction bases not matched to a gene: 11.

This chain connects TRBV28 to TRBJ1-5, with D hard to call. Germline values: CDR1 MDHEN, CDR2 SYDVKM. With 2 bases removed from V and 0 bases from J, the gap between germline ends came to 11 bases. This CDR3 is built from 16 residues. The CDR3 loop is CASSLPGRYSNQPQHF. Written as DNA, the CDR3 is TGTGCCAGCAGTTTACCTGGACGGTATAGCAATCAGCCCCAGCATTTT.

The chain links TRBV5-6 to TRBJ1-4, with 8 positions matching TRBD1. Germline CDR1 and CDR2: SGHDT and YYEEEE. J lost 3 bases, V lost 1 base, and 5 bases had no gene match. The CDR3 is 16 amino acids. The CDR3 DNA is TGTGCCAGCAGCTTGATTTCGGGACAGGCTAATGAAAAACTGTTTTTT. Translation: CASSLISGQANEKLFF. Combining the CDR3 with reference TRBV5-6 and TRBJ1-4 gives the whole variable domain DAGVTQSPTHLIKTRGQQVTLRCSPKSGHDTVSWYQQALGQGPQFIFQYYEEEERQRGNFPDRFSGHQFPNYSSELNVNALLLGDSALYLCASSLISGQANEKLFFGSGTQLSVL.

CDR3 region: CASGSDGMNTEAFF. The CDR3 coding sequence is TGTGCCAGCGGGTCGGACGGGATGAACACTGAAGCTTTCTTT. The chain links TRBV2 to TRBJ1-1; D is unclear. The germline V gene encodes CDR1 SNHLY and CDR2 FYNNEI. Trimming removed 8 bases from V and 0 bases from J, with 13 bases in between. This CDR3 is 14 amino acids long.

This clone was found once. This rearrangement joins TRBV6-1 to TRBJ1-1, with a possible D match to TRBD1 (6 bases). The CDR3 extends over 13 amino acids. Germline assignment: CDR1 MNHNS and CDR2 SASEGT. Trimming removed 11 bases at V and 0 bases at J, with 13 bases between. The CDR3 sequence: CASGRDMNTEAFF. As DNA, the CDR3 is TGTGCCTCGGGCAGGGACATGAACACTGAAGCTTTCTTT.

This rearrangement joins TRBV28 to TRBJ2-7, with 8 nucleotides matching TRBD1. J gave up 2 bases and V 6 bases, and 6 bases lay outside the gene matches. This CDR3 region has 14 residues. The germline V gene has CDR1 MDHEN and CDR2 SYDVKM. The CDR3 DNA follows: TGTGCCAGCAGACATCCGGGACAGGCCTACGAGCAGTACTTC. Translating it yields CASRHPGQAYEQYF.

The genes are TRBV18 and TRBJ1-4; a possible D gene is TRBD1 (5 bases). Germline CDR1 KGHSH, CDR2 LQKENI. Trimming pared 6 bases from V and 7 bases from J, leaving 15 bases between. The length of the CDR3 is 14 residues. CDR3 coding DNA: TGTGCCAGCTCGCCGGGACTCGGCGGTGAAAAACTGTTTTTT. Residues: CASSPGLGGEKLFF.

This chain connects TRBV18 to TRBJ2-6; the D is unclear. The germline V gene has CDR1 KGHSH and CDR2 LQKENI. With 6 bases removed from V and 3 bases from J, the gap between germline ends came to 0 bases. This CDR3 is built from 11 residues. The CDR3 coding sequence is TGTGCCAGCTCTGGGGCCAACGTCCTGACTTTC. Its protein product is CASSGANVLTF.

This clone was detected a few times. Other DNA sequences in the sample encode the same CDR3. The chain combines TRBV7-3 with TRBJ2-5; weak D call: TRBD2 (6 bases). The CDR3 contains 15 residues. The V end lost 2 bases, the J end lost 4 bases, and 14 bases lay between the germline ends. Germline CDR1 SGHTA, CDR2 FQGTGA. Here the CDR3 reads CASSLLGGGAETQYF. CDR3 nucleotides: TGTGCCAGCAGCTTACTTGGCGGAGGGGCAGAGACCCAGTACTTC.